This TCR beta chain was captured in a study of blood T cell repertoires in COVID-19. Clones were sequenced by immunoSEQ multiplex PCR, and TCRdb holds only the in-frame ones, with some missing. Of under 140,000 clones in the sample, nearly 90% were seen once. The CDR3 contains 14 residues. CDR1 and CDR2 (germline): MNHEY, SVGAGI. V dropped 2 bases and J dropped 7 bases, with 14 bases sitting between them. The origin of this receptor is a human donor in a cohort sampled during active COVID-19. Sequencing was performed on peripheral blood. This chain links TRBV6-5 with TRBJ1-1, with D uncertain. This chain's CDR3 is CASSYAGFRVEAFF. CDR3 coding DNA: TGTGCCAGCAGTTACGCTGGGTTTCGGGTTGAAGCTTTCTTT.